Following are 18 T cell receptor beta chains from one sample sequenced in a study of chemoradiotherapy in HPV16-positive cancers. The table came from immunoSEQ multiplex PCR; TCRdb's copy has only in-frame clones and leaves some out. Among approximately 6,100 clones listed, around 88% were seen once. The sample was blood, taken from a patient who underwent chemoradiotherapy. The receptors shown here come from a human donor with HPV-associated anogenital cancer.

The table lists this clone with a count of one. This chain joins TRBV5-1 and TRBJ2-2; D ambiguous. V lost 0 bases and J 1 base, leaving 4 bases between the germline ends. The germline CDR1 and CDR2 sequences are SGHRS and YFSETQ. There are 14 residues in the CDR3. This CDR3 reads CASSLGQNTGELFF. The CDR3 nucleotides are TGCGCCAGCAGCTTGGGACAGAACACCGGGGAGCTGTTTTTT.

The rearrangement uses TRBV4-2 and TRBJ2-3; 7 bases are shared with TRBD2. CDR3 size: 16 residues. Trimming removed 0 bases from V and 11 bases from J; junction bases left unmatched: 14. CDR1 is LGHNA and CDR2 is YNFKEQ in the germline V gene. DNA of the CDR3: TGTGCCAGCAGCCAAGATTGGAGTCTAGCGGCCCGGGGGCAGTATTTT. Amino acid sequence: CASSQDWSLAARGQYF.

DNA for the CDR3: TGTGCCAGCAGTGACGACACGGTGGCAGATACGCAGTATTTT. This gives the protein CASSDDTVADTQYF. The gene calls are TRBV25-1 and TRBJ2-3; the D is unclear. Germline CDR1 reads MGHDK; CDR2 reads SYGVNS. This CDR3 is 14 amino acids long. The V end lost 3 bases, the J end lost 4 bases, and 11 bases lay between the germline ends.

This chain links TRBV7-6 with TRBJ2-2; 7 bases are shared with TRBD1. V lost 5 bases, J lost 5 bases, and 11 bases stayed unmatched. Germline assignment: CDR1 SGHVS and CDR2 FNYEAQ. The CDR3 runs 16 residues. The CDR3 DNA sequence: TGTGCCAGCAGCGCCCGACAGGGCGTAAATACCGGGGAGCTGTTTTTT. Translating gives CASSARQGVNTGELFF.

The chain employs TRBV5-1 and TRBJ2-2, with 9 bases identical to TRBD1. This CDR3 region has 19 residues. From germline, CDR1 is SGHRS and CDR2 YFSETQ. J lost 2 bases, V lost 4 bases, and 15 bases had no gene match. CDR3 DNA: TGCGCCAGCAGCACCGGGACAGGGAGGGGAAGGCTAAACACCGGGGAGCTGTTTTTT. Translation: CASSTGTGRGRLNTGELFF.

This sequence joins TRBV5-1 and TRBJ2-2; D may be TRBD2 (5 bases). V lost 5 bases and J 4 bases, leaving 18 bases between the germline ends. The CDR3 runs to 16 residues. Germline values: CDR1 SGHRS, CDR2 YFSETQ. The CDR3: CASRPSLGSFTGELFF. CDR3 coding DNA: TGCGCCAGCAGACCATCACTAGGAAGCTTCACCGGGGAGCTGTTTTTT.

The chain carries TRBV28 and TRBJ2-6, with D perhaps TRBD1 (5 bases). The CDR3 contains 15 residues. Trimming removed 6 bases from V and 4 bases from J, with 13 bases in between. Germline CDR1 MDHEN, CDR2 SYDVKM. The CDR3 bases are TGTGCCAGCAGGCCTACAGGTACAGGGGCCAACGTCCTGACTTTC. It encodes CASRPTGTGANVLTF.

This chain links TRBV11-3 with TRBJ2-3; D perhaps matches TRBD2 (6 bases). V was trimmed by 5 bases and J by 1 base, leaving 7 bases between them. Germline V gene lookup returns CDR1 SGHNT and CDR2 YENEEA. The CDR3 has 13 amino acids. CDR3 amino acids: CASSPSGTDTQYF. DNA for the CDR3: TGTGCCAGCAGCCCTAGCGGCACAGATACGCAGTATTTT.

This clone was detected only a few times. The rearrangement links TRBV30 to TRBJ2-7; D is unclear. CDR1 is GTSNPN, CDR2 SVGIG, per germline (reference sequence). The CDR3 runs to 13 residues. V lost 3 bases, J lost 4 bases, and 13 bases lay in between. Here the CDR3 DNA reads TGTGCCTGGAGAGGGTGGGTAACTTACGAGCAGTACTTC. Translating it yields CAWRGWVTYEQYF.

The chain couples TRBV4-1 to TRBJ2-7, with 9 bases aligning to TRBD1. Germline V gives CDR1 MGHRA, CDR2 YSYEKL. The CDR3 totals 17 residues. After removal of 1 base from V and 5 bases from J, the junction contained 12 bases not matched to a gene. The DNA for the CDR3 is TGCGCCAGCAGCCAAGCAGGGACAGGGAATACGTGGGACGAGCAGTACTTC. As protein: CASSQAGTGNTWDEQYF.

The CDR3 loop reads CASSITLAGVSEQYF. The CDR3 DNA reads TGTGCCAGTAGTATTACACTAGCGGGAGTCTCCGAGCAGTACTTC. The chain links TRBV19 to TRBJ2-7; 11 bases agree with TRBD2. This CDR3 comprises 15 residues. V lost 3 bases, J lost 6 bases, and 7 bases stayed unmatched. The germline V gene encodes CDR1 LNHDA and CDR2 SQIVND (reference sequence). Combining the CDR3 with reference TRBV19 and TRBJ2-7 gives the whole variable domain DGGITQSPKYLFRKEGQNVTLSCEQNLNHDAMYWYRQDPGQGLRLIYYSQIVNDFQKGDIAEGYSVSREKKESFPLTVTSAQKNPTAFYLCASSITLAGVSEQYFGPGTRLTVT.

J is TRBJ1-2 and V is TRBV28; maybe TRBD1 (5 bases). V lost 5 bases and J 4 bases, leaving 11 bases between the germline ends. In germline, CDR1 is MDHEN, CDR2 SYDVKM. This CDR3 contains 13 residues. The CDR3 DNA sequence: TGTGCCAGCAGTAAGACAGCCCTCTATGGCTACACCTTC. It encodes CASSKTALYGYTF.

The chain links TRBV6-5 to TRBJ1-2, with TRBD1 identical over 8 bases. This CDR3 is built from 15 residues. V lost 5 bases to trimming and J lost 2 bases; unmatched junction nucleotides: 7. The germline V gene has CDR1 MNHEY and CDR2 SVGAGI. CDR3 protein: CASSRTGLMNYGYTF. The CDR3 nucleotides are TGTGCCAGCAGTAGGACAGGGCTTATGAACTATGGCTACACCTTC.

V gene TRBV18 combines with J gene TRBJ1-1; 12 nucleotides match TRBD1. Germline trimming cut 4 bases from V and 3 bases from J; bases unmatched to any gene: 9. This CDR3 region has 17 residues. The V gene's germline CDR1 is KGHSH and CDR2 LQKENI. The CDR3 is CASSLFGTGGAYTEAFF. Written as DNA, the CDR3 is TGTGCCAGCTCACTTTTCGGGACAGGGGGCGCATACACTGAAGCTTTCTTT. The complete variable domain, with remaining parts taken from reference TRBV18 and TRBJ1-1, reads NAGVMQNPRHLVRRRGQEARLRCSPMKGHSHVYWYRQLPEEGLKFMVYLQKENIIDESGMPKERFSAEFPKEGPSILRIQQVVRGDSAAYFCASSLFGTGGAYTEAFFGQGTRLTVV.

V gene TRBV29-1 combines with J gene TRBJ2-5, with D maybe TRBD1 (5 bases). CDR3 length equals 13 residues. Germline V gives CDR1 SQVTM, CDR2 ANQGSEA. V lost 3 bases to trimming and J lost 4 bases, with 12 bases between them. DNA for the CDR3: TGCAGCGTTGAGGGCAGGGCCATAGAGACCCAGTACTTC. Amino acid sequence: CSVEGRAIETQYF.

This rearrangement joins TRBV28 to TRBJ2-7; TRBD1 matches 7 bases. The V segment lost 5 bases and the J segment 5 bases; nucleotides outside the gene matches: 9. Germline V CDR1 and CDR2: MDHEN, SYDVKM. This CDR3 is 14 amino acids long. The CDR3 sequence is CASSPHGQVDEQYF. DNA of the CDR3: TGTGCCAGCAGTCCCCACGGACAGGTAGACGAGCAGTACTTC.

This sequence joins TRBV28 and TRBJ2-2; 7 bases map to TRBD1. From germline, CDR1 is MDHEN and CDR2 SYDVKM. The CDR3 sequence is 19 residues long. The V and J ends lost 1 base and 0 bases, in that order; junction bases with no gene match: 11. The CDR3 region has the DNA TGTGCCAGCAGTTTATATCTCTCTTTGGGACAGACGAACACCGGGGAGCTGTTTTTT. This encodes CASSLYLSLGQTNTGELFF.

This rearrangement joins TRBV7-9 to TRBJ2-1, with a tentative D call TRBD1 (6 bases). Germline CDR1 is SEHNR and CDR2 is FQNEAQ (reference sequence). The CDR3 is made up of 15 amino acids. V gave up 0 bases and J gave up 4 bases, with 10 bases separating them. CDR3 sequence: CASSLAGTPYNEQFF. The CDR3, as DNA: TGTGCCAGCAGCTTAGCGGGGACACCATACAATGAGCAGTTCTTC. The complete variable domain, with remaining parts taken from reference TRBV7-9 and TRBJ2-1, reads DTGVSQNPRHKITKRGQNVTFRCDPISEHNRLYWYRQTLGQGPEFLTYFQNEAQLEKSRLLSDRFSAERPKGSFSTLEIQRTEQGDSAMYLCASSLAGTPYNEQFFGPGTRLTVL.